The 30 T cell receptor beta chains given below trace back to one sample, sequenced in a study of blood T cells in healthy people across ages. A J-beta primer mix and a sample-barcoded 5' primer were used in a second PCR of about 7 to 12 cycles. TCRdb called the 5' RACE reads again in MiXCR, with one record for every CDR3 protein. The sample holds some 800,000 distinct CDR3 sequences, roughly 44% seen once. Source material: blood. These receptors originate from a man in his sixties in good health.

The sample holds one count of this clonotype. The V gene is TRBV11-2, the J gene TRBJ2-7; no firm D call. The CDR3 is 14 amino acids. In germline, CDR1 is SGHAT, CDR2 FQNNGV. V shed 3 bases and J shed 0 bases, with 9 bases lying between them. CDR3 bases: TGTGCCAGCAGCTTTCTATCGAGCTCCTACGAGCAGTACTTC. It yields the protein CASSFLSSSYEQYF.

Note on this clonotype: One junction end does not reproduce the germline sequence, and a read error may be involved. This chain links TRBV29-1 with TRBJ2-2; the D is unclear. Germline values: CDR1 SQVTM, CDR2 ANQGSEA. The CDR3 covers 12 residues. CDR3 residues: CSVQENTGELFF. CDR3 nucleotides: TGCAGCGTTCAAGAGAACACCGGGGAGCTGTTTTTT.

This sequence joins TRBV6-5 and TRBJ1-4; D remains ambiguous. This CDR3 has 14 residues. The ends were cut back, 5 bases at V and 7 bases at J, with 14 bases in the middle. Germline V lookup: CDR1 MNHEY, CDR2 SVGAGI. The CDR3 sequence: CASSRTGSSEKLFF. The CDR3 nucleotides are TGTGCCAGCAGTAGGACCGGCAGCAGTGAAAAACTGTTTTTT.

About this clonotype: One junction end does not reproduce the germline sequence, and a read error may be involved. The J gene is TRBJ2-3, the V gene TRBV4-1, with D maybe TRBD2 (6 bases). The CDR3 runs 18 residues. CDR1 is MGHRA, CDR2 YSYEKL, per germline. CDR3 amino acids: CASGQQPPLGSSTDTQYF. The CDR3 bases are TGCGCCAGCGGCCAACAACCTCCTCTCGGGAGTAGCACAGATACGCAGTATTTT.

The CDR3, as DNA: TGCAGTGCTAGAGACAGGGGGGCTCGGGGCTCCTACAATGAGCAGTTCTTC. Translation: CSARDRGARGSYNEQFF. V is TRBV20-1 and J is TRBJ2-1; a possible D gene is TRBD1 (7 bases). The CDR3 length is 17 residues. V lost 0 bases to trimming and J lost 0 bases, with 15 bases between them. The germline V gene encodes CDR1 DFQATT and CDR2 SNEGSKA (reference sequence).

The chain has TRBV4-3 and TRBJ1-6, with TRBD1 matching 8 bases. The CDR3 is 16 residues long. Per the germline V gene, CDR1 is LGHNA and CDR2 is YSLEER. The V and J ends lost 0 bases and 9 bases, in that order; junction bases with no gene match: 7. The CDR3 spells CASSQEMGTGASPLHF. Written as DNA, the CDR3 is TGCGCCAGCAGCCAAGAAATGGGGACAGGAGCTTCACCCCTCCACTTT.

The rearrangement joins TRBV11-3 to TRBJ2-5; a possible D gene is TRBD2 (5 bases). Germline V gives CDR1 SGHNT, CDR2 YENEEA. V was clipped by 3 bases and J by 3 bases, with 14 bases between them. This CDR3 region has 15 residues. The CDR3 loop is CASSFSGSYKETQYF. As DNA, the CDR3 is TGTGCCAGCAGCTTTAGTGGGAGTTATAAAGAGACCCAGTACTTC.

This clonotype was picked up a small number of times. The J gene is TRBJ2-3, the V gene TRBV4-1; D unclear. Germline V gives CDR1 MGHRA, CDR2 YSYEKL. The V end lost 0 bases, the J end lost 2 bases, and 12 bases lay between the germline ends. This CDR3 is 16 amino acids long. CDR3 sequence reads: CASSQDGNSDTDTQYF. In DNA form, the CDR3 reads TGCGCCAGCAGCCAAGATGGTAATAGTGACACAGATACGCAGTATTTT.

This clonotype showed up just a few times. J is TRBJ2-7 and V is TRBV5-1; 7 bases match TRBD1. The germline V gene has CDR1 SGHRS and CDR2 YFSETQ. This CDR3 is 15 amino acids long. The trim removed 0 bases at V and 4 bases at J, leaving 7 bases unmatched. CDR3 sequence: CASSLVATGRYEQYF. The CDR3 bases are TGCGCCAGCAGCTTGGTGGCGACAGGGAGATACGAGCAGTACTTC.

Details on this clonotype: This could be a read error, since a much larger clone is one nucleotide away. The chain combines TRBV29-1 with TRBJ1-2, with a tentative D call TRBD1 (5 bases). Germline values: CDR1 SQVTM, CDR2 ANQGSEA. The length of the CDR3 is 17 residues. CDR3 in amino acids: CGVWTGARPGANYGYTF. Written as DNA, the CDR3 is TGCGGCGTTTGGACCGGGGCCCGACCAGGCGCTAACTATGGCTACACCTTC.

The V call is TRBV14, the J call TRBJ2-3; TRBD1 might be the D (6 bases). CDR3 size: 18 residues. V lost 1 base to trimming and J lost 2 bases, with 19 bases between them. Germline CDR1 and CDR2: SGHDN and FVKESK. The CDR3 loop reads CASSQVAWTDRITDTQYF. CDR3 sequence (DNA): TGTGCCAGCAGCCAAGTCGCTTGGACGGACAGAATCACAGATACGCAGTATTTT.

This clonotype was seen only a few times. The chain combines TRBV28 with TRBJ2-5; perhaps TRBD2 as D (6 bases). The CDR3 spans 16 residues. The germline gives CDR1 MDHEN, CDR2 SYDVKM. Trimming shortened V by 4 bases and J by 0 bases, and 15 bases separated the two germline ends. CDR3 in amino acids: CASSSGGRTYQETQYF. Here the CDR3 DNA reads TGTGCCAGCAGTTCTGGAGGGAGGACGTACCAAGAGACCCAGTACTTC.

CDR3 amino acids: CASKTSPWNEQFF. In DNA, the CDR3 is TGTGCCAGCAAGACCTCCCCCTGGAATGAGCAGTTCTTC. The rearrangement links TRBV6-6 to TRBJ2-1; no reliable D call. Trimming stripped 7 bases from V and 7 bases from J, with 14 bases between. Germline V lookup: CDR1 MNHNY, CDR2 SVGAGI (reference sequence). The length of the CDR3 is 13 residues.

The V and J genes are TRBV5-1 and TRBJ2-3, with D perhaps being TRBD1 or TRBD2 (5 bases each). V lost 6 bases to trimming and J lost 4 bases, with 18 bases between them. Germline V gene sequence: CDR1 SGHRS, CDR2 YFSETQ. The CDR3 runs 15 residues. CDR3 nucleotide sequence: TGCGCCAGCACCCCGGGCCATAGGGGACCAGATACGCAGTATTTT. Its protein product is CASTPGHRGPDTQYF.

A few counts support this clonotype. The chain couples TRBV19 to TRBJ1-1; TRBD1 agrees at 7 bases. Germline lookup yields CDR1 LNHDA and CDR2 SQIVND (reference sequence). J was trimmed by 10 bases and V by 7 bases; bases with no gene match: 9. This CDR3 has 12 residues. The CDR3 loop reads CASTSARGRAFF. The CDR3 nucleotides read TGTGCCAGTACCTCGGCCAGGGGGAGAGCTTTCTTT.

There are a few counts of this clonotype. The chain recombines TRBV5-5 with TRBJ2-1; 8 bases are a match to TRBD1. Germline loops: CDR1 SGHKS, CDR2 YYEKEE (reference sequence). V was clipped by 6 bases and J by 6 bases; unmatched bases: 11. The CDR3 is 15 amino acids. CDR3 nucleotide sequence: TGTGCCAGCACCTGGGCAGGGGGCTATGGCAATGAGCAGTTCTTC. Translation gives CASTWAGGYGNEQFF.

This clonotype was seen a single time. The genes are TRBV20-1 and TRBJ2-7; 9 nucleotides align to TRBD2. Germline V gene data show CDR1 as DFQATT and CDR2 as SNEGSKA (reference sequence). J lost 5 bases, V lost 6 bases, and 11 bases had no gene match. The CDR3 sequence is 14 residues long. CDR3 in DNA: TGCAGTGCCCATACGGAGCGGGGGGCTAACGAGCAGTACTTC. This sequence encodes CSAHTERGANEQYF.

This clonotype was seen a single time. The V and J genes are TRBV20-1 and TRBJ2-3; 9 bases agree with TRBD2. CDR3 length: 16 amino acids. Germline V lookup: CDR1 DFQATT, CDR2 SNEGSKA (reference sequence). The J segment lost 2 bases and the V segment lost 2 bases, leaving 8 bases of the junction unmatched. DNA of the CDR3: TGCAGTGCTAGAAGAGTAGCGGGGGCCTCCACAGATACGCAGTATTTT. This codes for CSARRVAGASTDTQYF.

V is TRBV20-1 and J is TRBJ2-7; D may be TRBD1 or TRBD2 (5 bases each). Germline CDR1 reads DFQATT; CDR2 reads SNEGSKA (reference sequence). V lost 3 bases and J lost 2, with 11 bases in between. The CDR3 is made up of 13 amino acids. DNA of the CDR3: TGCAGTGCTAGCCGGGACCGAACCTACGAGCAGTACTTC. This sequence encodes CSASRDRTYEQYF.

The sample holds one count of this clonotype. This chain uses TRBV28 with TRBJ2-5; no clear D. Germline assignment: CDR1 MDHEN and CDR2 SYDVKM. Trimming removed 4 bases at V and 1 base at J, with 7 bases between. This CDR3 spans 13 amino acids. The CDR3 is CASSWHVQETQYF. In DNA form, the CDR3 reads TGTGCCAGCAGTTGGCATGTCCAAGAGACCCAGTACTTC. Looking up the rest from reference TRBV28 and TRBJ2-5 gives the full variable domain: DVKVTQSSRYLVKRTGEKVFLECVQDMDHENMFWYRQDPGLGLRLIYFSYDVKMKEKGDIPEGYSVSREKKERFSLILESASTNQTSMYLCASSWHVQETQYFGPGTRLLVL.

The CDR3 region is CASRRDLLYGYTF. Written as DNA, the CDR3 is TGTGCCAGCAGACGGGACCTATTATATGGCTACACCTTC. J is TRBJ1-2 and V is TRBV6-1, with D perhaps TRBD1 (5 bases). Germline V lookup: CDR1 MNHNS, CDR2 SASEGT. The CDR3 consists of 13 residues. Trimming cost V 6 bases and J 5 bases, with 13 bases left between them.

As to this clonotype: Compared with germline, one end of the junction differs, possibly owing to a read error. The rearrangement joins TRBV20-1 to TRBJ2-7, with TRBD1 identical over 9 bases. Germline CDR1 DFQATT, CDR2 SNEGSKA (reference sequence). This CDR3 is 14 amino acids long. The CDR3 DNA follows: TGCGGTGCAACACAGGGGGCGTCCGTCTACGAGCAGTACTTC. The encoded protein is CGATQGASVYEQYF.

The chain carries TRBV18 and TRBJ2-7; no clear D gene. TRBJ2-4 matches the DNA end more closely, so the J call is doubtful. The CDR3 contains 16 residues. Per the germline V gene, CDR1 is KGHSH and CDR2 is LQKENI. In DNA, the CDR3 is TGTGCCAGCTCACCACCGCGCAGACCATCCCTGGACATTCAGTACTTC. This translates into CASSPPRRPSLDIQYF.

The rearrangement uses TRBV7-2 and TRBJ2-2; D might be TRBD2 (6 bases). Germline CDR1 and CDR2: SGHTA and FQGNSA. V lost 3 bases and J lost 6, with 11 bases in between. This CDR3 has 14 residues. The CDR3 sequence: CASSFTAGSGELFF. CDR3 bases: TGTGCCAGCAGCTTCACAGCGGGTTCCGGGGAGCTGTTTTTT.

This clonotype turned up a few times. The chain is built from TRBV6-5 and TRBJ2-7; weak D call: TRBD1 (6 bases). CDR3 length: 12 amino acids. Looked up from germline, CDR1 is MNHEY and CDR2 is SVGAGI. Between the trimmed V and J ends, which lost 8 bases and 5 bases, there was a span of 13 bases. CDR3 sequence (DNA): TGTGCCAGCGGAACAGGGTTTCACGAGCAGTACTTC. Translation: CASGTGFHEQYF.

The gene calls are TRBV6-1 and TRBJ2-5; TRBD1 matches at 7 bases. The CDR3 runs 12 residues. Germline loops: CDR1 MNHNS, CDR2 SASEGT. V lost 8 bases and J lost 7; bases outside the gene matches: 7. CDR3 sequence reads: CASRDSGGTQYF. The DNA of the CDR3 is TGTGCCAGCCGGGACAGTGGGGGGACCCAGTACTTC.

This clonotype was seen a few times. The chain is built from TRBV5-1 and TRBJ2-5, with a weak D call TRBD1 (5 bases). The CDR3 is 13 residues long. The V gene's germline CDR1 is SGHRS and CDR2 YFSETQ. The V gene lost 4 bases and the J gene lost 11 bases, with 18 bases spanning the gap. The CDR3 bases are TGCGCCAGCAGCCCGAGACAGCTACGAGAGCAGTACTTC. This codes for CASSPRQLREQYF.

The chain combines TRBV14 with TRBJ1-6, with a tentative D call TRBD1 (5 bases). The CDR3 extends over 13 amino acids. CDR1 SGHDN and CDR2 FVKESK come from the germline V gene. V gave up 5 bases and J gave up 9 bases, with 11 bases separating them. CDR3 DNA: TGTGCCAGCAGCAGGGGTAGTGGTTCACCCCTCCACTTT. It is translated as CASSRGSGSPLHF.

This clonotype was counted at least ten times. V gene TRBV4-3 combines with J gene TRBJ2-7, with 10 bases lining up with TRBD2. The J call may be incorrect, as the DNA end agrees better with TRBJ2-5. This CDR3 comprises 14 residues. Germline values: CDR1 LGHNA, CDR2 YSLEER. The CDR3 spells CASSRERGGQTQYF. In DNA form, the CDR3 reads TGCGCCAGCAGCCGCGAGCGGGGGGGACAGACCCAGTACTTC.

The V gene is TRBV1, the J gene TRBJ2-1. TRBV1 is a pseudogene locus. CDR3 length: 16 residues. CDR3 protein: CASSLPLGGLGSEQFF. CDR3 sequence (DNA): TGCGCCAGCAGCCTACCTCTAGGTGGGCTGGGGTCTGAGCAGTTCTTC.